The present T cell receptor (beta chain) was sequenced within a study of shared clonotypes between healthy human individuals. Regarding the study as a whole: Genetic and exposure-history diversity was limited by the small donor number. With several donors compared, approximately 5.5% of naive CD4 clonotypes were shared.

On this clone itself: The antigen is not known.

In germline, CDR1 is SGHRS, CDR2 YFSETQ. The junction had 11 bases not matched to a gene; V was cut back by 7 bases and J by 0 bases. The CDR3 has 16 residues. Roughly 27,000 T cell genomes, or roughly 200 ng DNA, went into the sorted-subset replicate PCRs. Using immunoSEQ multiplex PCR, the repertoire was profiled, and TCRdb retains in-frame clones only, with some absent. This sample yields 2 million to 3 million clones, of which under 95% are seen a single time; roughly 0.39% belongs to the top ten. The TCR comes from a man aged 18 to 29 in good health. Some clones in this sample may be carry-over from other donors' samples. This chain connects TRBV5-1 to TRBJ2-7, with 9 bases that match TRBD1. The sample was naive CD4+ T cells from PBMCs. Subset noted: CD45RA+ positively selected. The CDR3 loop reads CASARPRTGVSYEQYF. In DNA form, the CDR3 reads TGCGCCAGCGCCCGCCCGAGGACAGGGGTCTCCTACGAGCAGTACTTC.